The clone carrying this T cell receptor (beta chain) was recorded once. CDR3 size: 14 residues. J gave up 6 bases and V 10 bases, and 8 bases lay outside the gene matches. CDR1 and CDR2 (germline): MNHEY, SVGAGI. Assay: immunoSEQ multiplex PCR; the TCRdb copy retains only in-frame clones and omits some. The top ten hold about 3.2% of the sample, which has 110,000 to 150,000 clones, 92% seen once. This sample is drawn from a study of T cell responses to AZD1222 COVID-19 vaccine. This sequence originates from an adult in good health. Sequences were derived from peripheral blood, sampled on day 0 of AZD1222 vaccination. The V call is TRBV6-5, the J call TRBJ2-2; 10 bases are a match to TRBD2. CDR3 region: CATLAGVPSGELFF. The CDR3 nucleotides are TGTGCCACCCTAGCGGGAGTACCCTCCGGGGAGCTGTTTTTT.